Listed below are T cell receptor beta chains from one sample, sequenced in a study of cytomegalovirus exposure and HLA in healthy donors. The table came from immunoSEQ multiplex PCR; TCRdb's copy has only in-frame clones and leaves some out. The profile shows under 100,000 clones, 95% to 96% of them singletons. The sequenced material came from PBMCs. The receptors were sampled from a woman aged 18-35 years in good health and CMV-seronegative. CDR3s include the opening cysteine and the closing phenylalanine or tryptophan. The order of the fields is clone size, V gene, D gene, J gene, CDR3 DNA, CDR3 protein. A D gene is named only where the DNA matches it firmly. Clone size, where shown, is once, few, many, or a class for clones that have expanded.

>NA|TRBV27|NA|TRBJ1-1
TGTGCCAGCAGTCATACGGGGGTTGAAGCTTTCTTT
CASSHTGVEAFF
>NA|TRBV6-1|TRBD2|TRBJ2-3
TGTGCCAGCAGTGCGGCCCTAGCGGGAGTCCCAGATACGCAGTATTTT
CASSAALAGVPDTQYF
>NA|TRBV7-8|TRBD1|TRBJ2-7
TGTGCCAGCAGCTCCTTTCGCGTACAGGGGCCCTACGAGCAGTACTTC
CASSSFRVQGPYEQYF
>NA|TRBV18|TRBD1|TRBJ2-7
TGTGCCAGCTCACCACCCAAGGGGGCCCGGCCTGGGGAGCAGTACTTC
CASSPPKGARPGEQYF
>NA|TRBV5-4|TRBD2|TRBJ2-1
TGTGCCAGCACCCCCCTCCCGAGCGGGAGCTCCTACAATGAGCAGTTCTTC
CASTPLPSGSSYNEQFF
>NA|TRBV4-1|TRBD1|TRBJ1-5
TGCGCCAGCAGCCAAGAGGACAGGGGAAGTATTCAGCCCCAGCATTTT
CASSQEDRGSIQPQHF
>NA|TRBV29-1|NA|TRBJ1-1
TGCAGCGTTGAAGATCGGCAGGGCCACACTGAAGCTTTCTTT
CSVEDRQGHTEAFF
>NA|TRBV5-3|NA|TRBJ1-2
TGTGCCAGAAGCTTGGGCCCCATTCTCGACAGACCTAACTATGGCTACACCTTC
CARSLGPILDRPNYGYTF
>once|TRBV10-3|TRBD1|TRBJ2-5
TGTGCCATCAGTCCAGGGGGTGGGGAGACCCAGTACTTC
CAISPGGGETQYF
>NA|TRBV10-3|NA|TRBJ2-6
TGTGCCATCAGTGACCGCTCTGGGGCCAACGTCCTGACTTTC
CAISDRSGANVLTF
>NA|TRBV21-1|NA|TRBJ1-1
TGTGCCAGCAGCAAAGGGCCCACGAACACTGAAGCTTTCTTT
CASSKGPTNTEAFF
>NA|TRBV2|TRBD2|TRBJ2-2
TGTGCCAGCAAGTCGCGGGGGGCATTAGCCAGGGAGCTGTTTTTT
CASKSRGALARELFF
>once|TRBV6-5|NA|TRBJ1-3
TGTGCCAGCAGTCAATACTCTAGAAACACCATATATTTT
CASSQYSRNTIYF
>NA|TRBV9|TRBD2|TRBJ2-7
TGTGCCAGCAGCCCAGCCGGGACTAGACACTACGAGCAGTACTTC
CASSPAGTRHYEQYF
>once|TRBV28|TRBD2|TRBJ2-3
TGTGCCAGCACCCCCGGGAGCTCTCTGGCGGGAGGCACAGATACGCAGTATTTT
CASTPGSSLAGGTDTQYF
>NA|TRBV9|NA|TRBJ1-2
TGTGCCAGCAGCGTATCGGAACCTCGGGACTATGGCTACACCTTC
CASSVSEPRDYGYTF
>NA|TRBV19|TRBD2|TRBJ2-7
TGTGCCACCCGGGACTACTCCTACGAGCAGTACTTC
CATRDYSYEQYF
>NA|TRBV23-1|NA|TRBJ2-1
TGCGCCAGCAGTGTTCGTCGGTGTGAGACAGCCGGTGCGAATGAGCAGTTCTTC
CASSVRRCETAGANEQFF
>NA|TRBV2|TRBD2|TRBJ2-7
TGTGCCAGCAGTGAACCCCTGGGGAGGGTCTACGAGCAGTACTTC
CASSEPLGRVYEQYF
>NA|TRBV4-1|NA|TRBJ1-2
TGCGCCAGCAGCCATCTACAGACGGTCTATGGCTACACCTTC
CASSHLQTVYGYTF
>NA|TRBV27|TRBD2|TRBJ2-1
TGTGCCAGCAGTTTACGACTAGCGGGAGCCAGTGAGCAGTTCTTC
CASSLRLAGASEQFF
>NA|TRBV9|NA|TRBJ2-1
TGTGCCAGCAGCGTTGAATCGGTCTACAATGAGCAGTTCTTC
CASSVESVYNEQFF
>NA|TRBV19|NA|TRBJ2-7
TGTGCCAGTAGTATAACCCTGACAGGTCGGAGCTCCTACGAGCAGTACTTC
CASSITLTGRSSYEQYF
>NA|TRBV15|NA|TRBJ1-3
TGTGCCACCAGCAGAGTATTGGGCGTCTCTGGAAACACCATATATTTT
CATSRVLGVSGNTIYF